Below are 13 T cell receptor beta chains sequenced from a single sample in a study of cytomegalovirus exposure and HLA in healthy donors. PCR involved 60 Vbeta and 13 Jbeta primers. Sequencing used immunoSEQ multiplex PCR; TCRdb keeps in-frame clones, though not all of them. Altogether 60,000 to 85,000 clones are present, approximately 80% being singletons, with the ten largest covering 3% to 3.5%. The sample consisted of PBMCs. The receptors originated from a man in his forties in good health and CMV-seronegative.

This clone has a handful of counts. This chain uses TRBV7-2 with TRBJ1-4; TRBD1 matches at 10 bases. The V segment lost 1 base and the J segment 7 bases; nucleotides outside the gene matches: 9. Germline CDR1 and CDR2: SGHTA and FQGNSA. The length of the CDR3 is 17 residues. The CDR3 region is CASSLGGTGVLGEKLFF. The CDR3 nucleotides read TGTGCCAGCAGCTTAGGGGGGACAGGGGTGTTGGGTGAAAAACTGTTTTTT.

V gene TRBV7-6 combines with J gene TRBJ1-6, with D unclear. Germline loops: CDR1 SGHVS, CDR2 FNYEAQ. Deletions cut 1 base from V and 3 bases from J, with 13 bases between. The CDR3 has 17 amino acids. CDR3 nucleotide sequence: TGTGCCAGCAGCTTAGACCTCCAGGCCGTCTATAATTCACCCCTCCACTTT. It yields the protein CASSLDLQAVYNSPLHF.

In the case of this clone: A read error may produce the germline difference seen at one junction end. The V and J genes are TRBV5-5 and TRBJ1-6; the D is unclear. Germline CDR1 reads SGHKS; CDR2 reads YYEKEE (reference sequence). This CDR3 region has 13 residues. CDR3 sequence: CASSPGSNPPLHF. In DNA form, the CDR3 reads TGTGCCAGCAGCCCCGGGAGTAATCCACCCCTCCACTTT.

This clone showed up just once. The chain combines TRBV2 with TRBJ2-3, with D perhaps TRBD1 (5 bases). Trimming removed 6 bases from V and 8 bases from J, with 15 bases in between. Germline CDR1 is SNHLY and CDR2 is FYNNEI. There are 13 residues in the CDR3. Here the CDR3 reads CASSKQDSGTQYF. The CDR3 region has the DNA TGTGCCAGCAGCAAACAGGATTCCGGTACGCAGTATTTT.

In this sample, this clone turned up a few times. The rearrangement links TRBV7-2 to TRBJ2-7; D uncertain. This CDR3 has 14 amino acids. Germline V gene data show CDR1 as SGHTA and CDR2 as FQGNSA. V dropped 4 bases and J dropped 3 bases, with 13 bases sitting between them. CDR3 loop: CASSSTGRFYEQYF. CDR3 in DNA: TGTGCCAGCAGCTCAACGGGTCGCTTCTACGAGCAGTACTTC.

The rearrangement joins TRBV19 to TRBJ2-7; TRBD1 agrees at 8 bases. The CDR3 has 15 amino acids. Germline CDR1 is LNHDA and CDR2 is SQIVND (reference sequence). V lost 3 bases and J lost 1; bases outside the gene matches: 5. The CDR3 sequence is CASSIPGQVSYEQYF. Written as DNA, the CDR3 is TGTGCCAGTAGTATCCCGGGACAGGTATCCTACGAGCAGTACTTC.

Details on this clone: One end of the junction does not line up with germline, which may come from a read error. The chain joins TRBV16 to TRBJ1-4; no reliable D call. The CDR3 is made up of 14 amino acids. Germline V lookup: CDR1 KGHSY, CDR2 FQNENV. The CDR3 protein is CAGSPRGENEKLFF. The CDR3 bases are TGTGCCGGCAGCCCTCGGGGAGAGAATGAAAAACTGTTTTTT.

This rearrangement joins TRBV10-3 to TRBJ2-1; tentatively, D is TRBD1 (6 bases). V was trimmed by 4 bases and J by 8 bases, leaving 9 bases between them. This CDR3 comprises 12 residues. Germline loops: CDR1 ENHRY, CDR2 SYGVKD. This CDR3 is CAISGAGDEQFF. The CDR3 region has the DNA TGTGCCATCAGTGGGGCAGGGGATGAGCAGTTCTTC.

The rearrangement links TRBV5-1 to TRBJ2-7, with TRBD2 matching 8 bases. With 0 bases clipped from V and 0 bases from J, the junction kept 2 bases outside the gene matches. CDR1 and CDR2 (germline): SGHRS, YFSETQ. The CDR3 spans 15 residues. In nucleotides, the CDR3 is TGCGCCAGCAGCTTGGGGGGGACTAGCTCCTACGAGCAGTACTTC. Residues: CASSLGGTSSYEQYF.

The rearrangement uses TRBV4-1 and TRBJ1-5; D ambiguous. The V and J ends lost 0 bases and 3 bases respectively, with 6 bases between them. CDR1 is MGHRA and CDR2 is YSYEKL in the germline V gene. This CDR3 comprises 14 residues. The CDR3 loop is CASSQERVNQPQHF. Written as DNA, the CDR3 is TGCGCCAGCAGCCAAGAGAGGGTCAATCAGCCCCAGCATTTT.

This rearrangement joins TRBV4-2 to TRBJ2-1, with D unresolved. Between the trimmed V and J ends, which lost 0 bases and 8 bases, there was a span of 14 bases. This CDR3 has 15 amino acids. In germline, CDR1 is LGHNA, CDR2 YNFKEQ. This chain's CDR3 is CASSQEMGLQHEQFF. CDR3 bases: TGTGCCAGCAGCCAAGAAATGGGCCTGCAGCATGAGCAGTTCTTC.

CDR3 sequence reads: CASRWGQGGEQYF. The CDR3 DNA follows: TGTGCCAGCAGGTGGGGACAGGGTGGAGAGCAGTACTTC. This chain connects TRBV25-1 to TRBJ2-5; 9 bases map to TRBD1. The CDR3 runs 13 residues. J gave up 11 bases and V 6 bases, and 10 bases lay outside the gene matches. CDR1 is MGHDK, CDR2 SYGVNS, per germline.

The V call is TRBV7-9, the J call TRBJ1-1; perhaps TRBD1 as D (6 bases). V lost 5 bases and J 0 bases, leaving 13 bases between the germline ends. The CDR3 contains 15 residues. CDR1 SEHNR and CDR2 FQNEAQ come from the germline V gene (reference sequence). In DNA, the CDR3 is TGTGCCAGCAGCGAAAGGGACACCTTGAACACTGAAGCTTTCTTT. This codes for CASSERDTLNTEAFF.